These T cell receptor beta chains were read from a single sample in a study of shared clonotypes between healthy human individuals. Profiled with immunoSEQ multiplex PCR; TCRdb holds only in-frame clones, not every one. The sample holds 2 million to 2.5 million clones; 90% to 95% are singletons and the top ten take approximately 0.35%. Sample: naive CD4+ T cells from PBMCs. These receptor sequences come from a man aged 18 to 35 in good health. Some clones in this sample may be carry-over from other donors' samples. Each CDR3 is given with its conserved first and last residue. The D gene is left open where the match is weak. The listing skips clone size in some rows; elsewhere it reads once, few, many or a size class.

V	J	size	D	DNA	CDR3
TRBV7-3	TRBJ2-2	.	TRBD2	TGTGCCAGCAGCCCCGGGACTAGCTCGTCCGCCGGGGAGCTGTTTTTT	CASSPGTSSSAGELFF
TRBV7-2	TRBJ2-3	.	.	TGTGCCAGCAGCCCCTCTCGACCTAGTTCAGATACGCAGTATTTT	CASSPSRPSSDTQYF
TRBV18	TRBJ1-4	.	.	TGTGCCAGCTCCCCTTCCCAGGGTTCGTGGGAAAAACTGTTTTTT	CASSPSQGSWEKLFF
TRBV5-1	TRBJ2-3	.	TRBD2	TGCGCCAGCAGCCCGGGACTAGCGGGCCACACAGATACGCAGTATTTT	CASSPGLAGHTDTQYF
TRBV15	TRBJ2-2	.	.	TGTGCCACCGATCAGGTTAAATTAACCGGGGAGCTGTTTTTT	CATDQVKLTGELFF
TRBV28	TRBJ2-7	.	TRBD2	TGTGCCAGCAGTTTTTTATCCGCTAGCGGGATGGGTGAGCAGTACTTC	CASSFLSASGMGEQYF
TRBV2	TRBJ1-2	.	.	TGTGCCAGCAGAATAGACTCCGGAGGTGGCTACACCTTC	CASRIDSGGGYTF
TRBV6-5	TRBJ2-3	.	.	TGTGCCAGCAGTTACTCCCCTAGCCCTTACACAGATACGCAGTATTTT	CASSYSPSPYTDTQYF
TRBV6-4	TRBJ2-1	.	.	TGTGCCAGCAGTCTGGACAGTAGCTCCTACAATGAGCAGTTCTTC	CASSLDSSSYNEQFF
TRBV6-4	TRBJ1-5	.	.	TGTGCCAGCATCGAACCGGGACCCGGGGGCAATCAGCCCCAGCATTTT	CASIEPGPGGNQPQHF
TRBV7-6	TRBJ1-5	few	.	TGTGCCAGCAGCATGGTGGGTCAGCCCCAGCATTTT	CASSMVGQPQHF
TRBV2	TRBJ1-2	.	.	TGTGCCAGCCGACCAGGGGAGCATGGCTACACCTTC	CASRPGEHGYTF
TRBV5-4	TRBJ2-6	.	.	TGTGCCAGCAGCTTGGCGGTCGGCACCTCTGGGGCCAACGTCCTGACTTTC	CASSLAVGTSGANVLTF
TRBV5-1	TRBJ2-1	.	.	TGCGCCAGCAGCTTGGACGCAGACAATGAGCAGTTCTTC	CASSLDADNEQFF
TRBV6-9	TRBJ2-3	.	TRBD2	TGTGCCAGCAGTTCAAAGCGCCCGACTAGCGCAGATACGCAGTATTTT	CASSSKRPTSADTQYF
TRBV7-2	TRBJ2-3	.	.	TGTGCCAGCAGCTTAATGGGCGGACTTACAGATACGCAGTATTTT	CASSLMGGLTDTQYF
TRBV2	TRBJ2-5	.	.	TGTGCCAGCATGGGTAGGGACCAAGAGACCCAGTACTTC	CASMGRDQETQYF
TRBV5-1	TRBJ2-3	.	TRBD1	TGCGCCAGCAGCTCGGGACAGCTGAGTATCACAGATACGCAGTATTTT	CASSSGQLSITDTQYF
TRBV2	TRBJ2-7	.	.	TGTGCCAGCAGCGCCTACAACTACGAGCAGTACTTC	CASSAYNYEQYF
TRBV28	TRBJ1-5	.	.	TGTGCCAGCAGTTTTGGGCAGGTCATGGATCAGCCCCAGCATTTT	CASSFGQVMDQPQHF
TRBV18	TRBJ2-7	.	.	TGTGCCAGCTCACCAGGTGGGGACTTGTCCTACGAGCAGTACTTC	CASSPGGDLSYEQYF
TRBV29-1	TRBJ2-3	.	.	TGCAGCGTTGATCTGCGGGCAACAGATACGCAGTATTTT	CSVDLRATDTQYF
TRBV9	TRBJ2-1	.	TRBD1	TGTGCCAGCAGCGAGAGCCTGGAAGGGGGCATTGAGCAGTTCTTC	CASSESLEGGIEQFF
TRBV5-1	TRBJ2-3	once	.	TGCGCCAGCAGCGTGCGGACTAATACAGATACGCAGTATTTT	CASSVRTNTDTQYF
TRBV7-2	TRBJ2-4	.	.	TGTGCCAGCAGCTTAGCAGCAGCGGGCGTCGACATTCAGTACTTC	CASSLAAAGVDIQYF
TRBV6-1	TRBJ2-1	.	TRBD1	TGTGCCAGCAGTGGGTTGGGACAGACTTCTTACAATGAGCAGTTCTTC	CASSGLGQTSYNEQFF
TRBV28	TRBJ2-1	.	TRBD2	TGTGCCAGCAGCACCGGGACTAGCCATGAGCAGTTCTTC	CASSTGTSHEQFF
TRBV6-5	TRBJ1-2	few	.	TGTGCCAGCAGTTACTCGTGGGGATATGGCTACACCTTC	CASSYSWGYGYTF
TRBV7-9	TRBJ2-5	.	TRBD1	TGTGCCAGCAGCTTAGGATGGACAGGGATCCAAGAGACCCAGTACTTC	CASSLGWTGIQETQYF
TRBV28	TRBJ2-7	.	TRBD2	TGTGCCGCGGTGTCCGGGAGGGGAGTTTTGAACGAGCAGTACTTC	CAAVSGRGVLNEQYF
TRBV6-1	TRBJ2-1	.	TRBD2	TGTGCCAGCAGTGAAGGACTAGCGGGAAGGACCTACAATGAGCAGTTCTTC	CASSEGLAGRTYNEQFF
TRBV6-5	TRBJ2-7	.	.	TGTGCCAGCAGTTACTCGAACCGGGACTACGAGCAGTACTTC	CASSYSNRDYEQYF
TRBV6-5	TRBJ2-7	.	TRBD1	TGTGCCAGCAGGCCTCCCGGGACAGGGGGTCACGAGCAGTACTTC	CASRPPGTGGHEQYF
TRBV20-1	TRBJ1-1	.	.	TGCAGTGCTAGGAGACATGAAGCTTTCTTT	CSARRHEAFF
TRBV11-3	TRBJ2-3	.	TRBD2	TGTGCCAGCAGCTACCGGACTAGCGGGAGAAGCACAGATACGCAGTATTTT	CASSYRTSGRSTDTQYF
TRBV4-2	TRBJ2-3	.	TRBD2	TGTGCCAGCAGCCAAGAGGCGGGGGTGACGCAGTATTTT	CASSQEAGVTQYF
TRBV7-2	TRBJ1-1	.	.	TGTGCCAGCAGCTTGCGTCGGGTGAACACTGAAGCTTTCTTT	CASSLRRVNTEAFF
TRBV5-5	TRBJ2-5	.	.	TGTGCCAGCAGCGGGACGGGACAAGAGACCCAGTACTTC	CASSGTGQETQYF
TRBV4-2	TRBJ2-3	.	.	TGTGCCAGCAGCCCGCGAGCCGGGGCGCCAGATACGCAGTATTTT	CASSPRAGAPDTQYF
TRBV5-1	TRBJ2-1	.	TRBD2	TGCGCCAGCGCCCGGGGGGATAACTCCTACAATGAGCAGTTCTTC	CASARGDNSYNEQFF
TRBV6-1	TRBJ1-2	.	TRBD1	TGTGCCAGCAGTGGTAGTCGGGACAGGGGGTATGGCTACACCTTC	CASSGSRDRGYGYTF
TRBV2	TRBJ2-2	.	TRBD2	TGTGCCAGCAGTGAATTAGCGGGAGCGGGCGGGGAGCTGTTTTTT	CASSELAGAGGELFF
TRBV10-3	TRBJ2-7	.	.	TGTGCCATCAGTGAGTCGAGTATGTGGGAGCAGTACTTC	CAISESSMWEQYF
TRBV28	TRBJ1-4	.	.	TGTGCCAGCAGTTTACCGTTCCGGACGGAGAAACTGTTTTTT	CASSLPFRTEKLFF
TRBV27	TRBJ2-6	.	.	TGTGCCAGCAGTTCTGGGCCCTGGGCTGGGGCCAACGTCCTGACTTTC	CASSSGPWAGANVLTF
TRBV27	TRBJ2-7	.	TRBD1	TGTGCCAGCAGTTCCAAAGGTTTGGGACAGCTATACGAGCAGTACTTC	CASSSKGLGQLYEQYF
TRBV7-2	TRBJ1-3	.	TRBD1	TGTGCCAGCAGCTTAGCGCAGGGGGCTATAGGAAACACCATATATTTT	CASSLAQGAIGNTIYF
TRBV30	TRBJ2-1	.	.	TGTGCCGGGGACAACTACAATGAGCAGTTCTTC	CAGDNYNEQFF
TRBV5-1	TRBJ2-5	once	.	TGCGCCAGCAGCTTGGGACTGGCAGGGGCTCAAGAGACCCAGTACTTC	CASSLGLAGAQETQYF
TRBV4-1	TRBJ1-6	.	.	TGCGCCAGCAGCCAAGGGTGGACCTATAATTCACCCCTCCACTTT	CASSQGWTYNSPLHF
TRBV30	TRBJ1-1	.	.	TGTGCCTGGAGTGCCCTGGGGCGGCTGAACACTGAAGCTTTCTTT	CAWSALGRLNTEAFF
TRBV10-1	TRBJ1-1	.	.	TGCGCCAGCGTACAGGGCCTGAACACTGAAGCTTTCTTT	CASVQGLNTEAFF
TRBV7-2	TRBJ1-3	.	.	TGTGCCAGCAGCTTAGCTAGACAAGGCTGGGGAAACACCATATATTTT	CASSLARQGWGNTIYF